This is a list of T cell receptor beta chains from one sample in a study of shared clonotypes between healthy human individuals. Generated by immunoSEQ multiplex PCR, the TCRdb table keeps only in-frame clones and is missing some. The table records about 2 million clones, about 95% of them present only once. Specimen: naive CD4+ T cells sorted from blood. The receptors here all came from a man aged 18 to 35 in good health. CDR3s include the opening cysteine and the closing phenylalanine or tryptophan. D genes are given only for firm matches. Only some rows state a clone size, as once, few, many or a class for expanded clones.

>-|-|TRBJ1-2|TRBV18
TGTGCCAGCTCACCACTAAATACAGGGAACTATGGCTACACCTTC
CASSPLNTGNYGYTF
>-|-|TRBJ1-5|TRBV30
TGTGCCTGGAGTGTACGAGGGGGTTATAGCAATCAGCCCCAGCATTTT
CAWSVRGGYSNQPQHF
>-|-|TRBJ1-2|TRBV28
TGTGCCAGCACCCTAGGGGGGTTGGGCAGGTACTATGGCTACACCTTC
CASTLGGLGRYYGYTF
>TRBD2|-|TRBJ2-7|TRBV6-6
TGTGCCAGCAGCCTTGGGCGAGCGGGAGACCGCTACGAGCAGTACTTC
CASSLGRAGDRYEQYF
>-|-|TRBJ2-3|TRBV11-2
TGTGCCAGCAGCCCACAGGGGGGGATCACAGATACGCAGTATTTT
CASSPQGGITDTQYF
>TRBD1|-|TRBJ1-2|TRBV18
TGTGCCAGCTCGGTCACCCAGGGGGCAAACTATGGCTACACCTTC
CASSVTQGANYGYTF
>TRBD2|-|TRBJ2-3|TRBV5-1
TGCGCCAGCAGCACAATAGCGGGAGGGCTCACAGATACGCAGTATTTT
CASSTIAGGLTDTQYF
>-|-|TRBJ1-6|TRBV7-3
TGTGCCAGCAGCCTCCGGGGGCTTGATTCACCCCTCCACTTT
CASSLRGLDSPLHF
>-|-|TRBJ2-7|TRBV5-1
TGCGCCAGCAGCTTGGCCGTGGGAGTTCACTCCTACGAGCAGTACTTC
CASSLAVGVHSYEQYF
>-|once|TRBJ1-4|TRBV6-5
TGTGCCAGCAGTTACTCGCTCGCAGGGCGTAATGAAAAACTGTTTTTT
CASSYSLAGRNEKLFF
>-|once|TRBJ2-7|TRBV6-6
TGTGCCAGCAGCCTTACCACCTACGAGCAGTACTTC
CASSLTTYEQYF
>-|-|TRBJ1-5|TRBV11-2
TGTGCCAGCAGCTTAGTGCTGGTAGGTGTGGATCAGCCCCAGCATTTT
CASSLVLVGVDQPQHF
>TRBD1|-|TRBJ1-5|TRBV6-6
TGTGCCAGCAGTACTGGGACAGGAGATAGCAATCAGCCCCAGCATTTT
CASSTGTGDSNQPQHF
>-|-|TRBJ2-3|TRBV6-6
TGTGCCAGCAGCGAGAGGGGAGTTGGCACAGATACGCAGTATTTT
CASSERGVGTDTQYF
>TRBD1|-|TRBJ2-3|TRBV28
TGTGCCAGCAGGACAGGGGCAGATACGCAGTATTTT
CASRTGADTQYF
>-|-|TRBJ1-2|TRBV28
TGTGCCAGCAGTCCTTTACAGGGCTATGGCTACACCTTC
CASSPLQGYGYTF
>-|-|TRBJ1-6|TRBV2
TGTGCCAGCAGTGGGGGGGGAAGGAATTCACCCCTCCACTTT
CASSGGGRNSPLHF
>TRBD2|-|TRBJ2-1|TRBV6-5
TGTGCCAGCAGGCTAGCGGGGGGGGTGTACAATGAGCAGTTCTTC
CASRLAGGVYNEQFF
>-|-|TRBJ1-1|TRBV9
TGTGCCAGCAGCGTCGATCGTTCTTTGAACACTGAAGCTTTCTTT
CASSVDRSLNTEAFF
>-|-|TRBJ1-1|TRBV11-2
TGTGCCAGCAGCTTAGATCTAGGGGATTGGACTGAAGCTTTCTTT
CASSLDLGDWTEAFF
>-|once|TRBJ2-3|TRBV30
TGTGCCTGGAGTCCCCCTCGGGGGGCTAGCACAGATACGCAGTATTTT
CAWSPPRGASTDTQYF
>-|-|TRBJ2-1|TRBV7-9
TGTGCCAGCGGGGTCTCCTACAATGAGCAGTTCTTC
CASGVSYNEQFF
>-|-|TRBJ1-2|TRBV7-3
TGTGCCAGCAGCCCCCGGGGGGCTCCTAACTATGGCTACACCTTC
CASSPRGAPNYGYTF
>TRBD1|-|TRBJ1-1|TRBV10-3
TGTGCCATCAGTGAGTTACCGGGACAGGGAGAAGCTTTCTTT
CAISELPGQGEAFF
>-|-|TRBJ2-7|TRBV14
TGTGCCAGCAGCCAAGGATGGCGGGGAGCGGCAGGGGAGCACGAGCAGTACTTC
CASSQGWRGAAGEHEQYF
>-|-|TRBJ1-6|TRBV6-5
TGTGCCAGCAGTTACAACCCAGGCGGTCATAATTCACCCCTCCACTTT
CASSYNPGGHNSPLHF
>-|-|TRBJ1-4|TRBV7-9
TGTGCCAGCAGCTTAGTCGGAGGGGCTAATGAAAAACTGTTTTTT
CASSLVGGANEKLFF
>-|-|TRBJ1-6|TRBV5-1
TGCGCCAGCAGCTTAGAAGGGGATCCCAGGTCACCCCTCCACTTT
CASSLEGDPRSPLHF